One sample yielded the 22 T cell receptor beta chains listed below, sequenced in a study of cytomegalovirus exposure and HLA in healthy donors. The PCR had 60 Vbeta and 13 Jbeta primers. The table came from immunoSEQ multiplex PCR; TCRdb's copy has only in-frame clones and leaves some out. This table holds approximately 150,000 clones, under 90% found once. The specimen was PBMCs. The receptors come from a man aged 35 to 55 in good health and CMV-seronegative.

V usage is TRBV6-1 and J usage is TRBJ2-5; 8 nucleotides align to TRBD1. Germline V gene sequence: CDR1 MNHNS, CDR2 SASEGT. The CDR3 contains 13 residues. With 6 bases clipped from V and 2 bases from J, the junction kept 2 bases outside the gene matches. CDR3 in amino acids: CASRTGVQETQYF. DNA of the CDR3: TGTGCCAGCAGGACAGGGGTACAAGAGACCCAGTACTTC.

The chain uses TRBV6-4 and TRBJ1-6, with TRBD1 matching 9 bases. The length of the CDR3 is 14 residues. V lost 6 bases, J lost 7 bases, and 4 bases stayed unmatched. The germline V gene has CDR1 MRHNA and CDR2 SNTAGT. In DNA form, the CDR3 reads TGTGCCAGCAGCTTGGGACAGGGAAATTCACCCCTCCACTTT. Translated: CASSLGQGNSPLHF.

The J gene is TRBJ1-6, the V gene TRBV27; D gene unclear. The CDR3 extends over 12 amino acids. The germline V gene has CDR1 MNHEY and CDR2 SMNVEV (reference sequence). V lost 5 bases, J lost 10 bases, and 9 bases lay in between. Written as DNA, the CDR3 is TGTGCCAGCAGTCGGGCGGGCTCACCCCTCCACTTT. As protein: CASSRAGSPLHF.

The chain carries TRBV5-6 and TRBJ2-1; TRBD1 aligns across 7 bases. Per the germline V gene, CDR1 is SGHDT and CDR2 is YYEEEE. V lost 2 bases and J lost 0; bases outside the gene matches: 2. This CDR3 region has 15 residues. CDR3 in amino acids: CASSFRTGSYNEQFF. As DNA, the CDR3 is TGTGCCAGCAGCTTTAGGACAGGCTCCTACAATGAGCAGTTCTTC.

The gene calls are TRBV9 and TRBJ2-3; 11 bases line up with TRBD2. The trim removed 3 bases at V and 3 bases at J, leaving 6 bases unmatched. The germline V gene has CDR1 SGDLS and CDR2 YYNGEE. This CDR3 is 16 amino acids long. The CDR3 spells CASSDRLAGLTDTQYF. In DNA, the CDR3 is TGTGCCAGCAGCGACCGACTAGCGGGGTTAACAGATACGCAGTATTTT.

The CDR3 coding sequence is TGTGCCAGCAGTGAACTAGCGGGGGGGCCCTTGTCCACCGGGGAGCTGTTTTTT. It is translated as CASSELAGGPLSTGELFF. This chain joins TRBV9 and TRBJ2-2; 13 nucleotides align to TRBD2. The CDR3 has 18 residues. CDR1 SGDLS and CDR2 YYNGEE come from the germline V gene. With V trimmed by 5 bases and J by 4 bases, 11 bases remained unmatched.

This clone has just a few counts. Here the CDR3 DNA reads TGTGCCAGTAGTATTCATTTGGGGCCCCGAGGAAACGAGCAGTACTTC. Its protein product is CASSIHLGPRGNEQYF. The chain combines TRBV19 with TRBJ2-7, with D perhaps TRBD1 (5 bases). The V gene lost 3 bases and the J gene lost 5 bases, with 20 bases spanning the gap. Per the germline V gene, CDR1 is LNHDA and CDR2 is SQIVND (reference sequence). The CDR3 runs to 16 residues.

The V call is TRBV21-1, the J call TRBJ2-3; TRBD1, the table's D call, was not compared with the DNA. TRBV21-1 is an annotated pseudogene. CDR3 length: 19 residues. CDR3 amino acids: CASSKKGGTGGAQTDTQYF. The CDR3 nucleotides are TGTGCCAGCAGCAAAAAGGGGGGGACAGGGGGAGCTCAGACAGATACGCAGTATTTT.

This clone was counted a single time. The chain has TRBV12-5 and TRBJ2-1; 9 bases line up with TRBD2. Trimming cost V 7 bases and J 3 bases; bases outside gene matches: 7. Per germline, CDR1 LGHNT and CDR2 FRNRAP. The CDR3 extends over 15 amino acids. CDR3 nucleotide sequence: TGTGCTAGTGCCCTCAGCGGGGGGATCTACAATGAGCAGTTCTTC. Its protein is CASALSGGIYNEQFF. The full variable domain, rest sourced from reference TRBV12-5 and TRBJ2-1, is DARVTQTPRHKVTEMGQEVTMRCQPILGHNTVFWYRQTMMQGLELLAYFRNRAPLDDSGMPKDRFSAEMPDATLATLKIQPSEPRDSAVYFCASALSGGIYNEQFFGPGTRLTVL.

This CDR3 is CASSGWPSVSAGAVDTQYF. The CDR3, as DNA: TGTGCCAGCAGCGGATGGCCTTCCGTTTCCGCGGGGGCGGTAGATACGCAGTATTTT. This chain uses TRBV9 with TRBJ2-3, with D maybe TRBD2 (7 bases). Trimming stripped 3 bases from V and 5 bases from J, with 28 bases between. The CDR3 has 19 residues. CDR1 and CDR2 from the germline V gene are SGDLS and YYNGEE. The full variable domain, completed using reference TRBV9 and TRBJ2-3, is DSGVTQTPKHLITATGQRVTLRCSPRSGDLSVYWYQQSLDQGLQFLIQYYNGEERAKGNILERFSAQQFPDLHSELNLSSLELGDSALYFCASSGWPSVSAGAVDTQYFGPGTRLTVL.

The rearrangement links TRBV4-3 to TRBJ2-3; the match to TRBD2 covers 10 bases. The CDR3 is made up of 21 amino acids. Germline assignment: CDR1 LGHNA and CDR2 YSLEER. Losses at the gene ends were 1 base for V and 2 bases for J; bases not matched to a gene: 18. The CDR3 sequence: CASSQAPRIAGGLRSTDTQYF. The CDR3 nucleotides read TGCGCCAGCAGCCAAGCCCCCAGGATAGCGGGGGGCCTAAGGTCCACAGATACGCAGTATTTT.

This chain uses TRBV5-1 with TRBJ2-7; D unresolved. The CDR3 totals 13 residues. Trimming pared 0 bases from V and 3 bases from J, leaving 7 bases between. Germline lookup yields CDR1 SGHRS and CDR2 YFSETQ. CDR3 sequence reads: CASSLEPRYEQYF. The CDR3 DNA follows: TGCGCCAGCAGCTTGGAACCGCGCTACGAGCAGTACTTC.

The DNA for the CDR3 is TGTGCCAGCTCACAGGGGGCGAGCACCGGGGAGCTGTTTTTT. This encodes CASSQGASTGELFF. The chain couples TRBV18 to TRBJ2-2; 7 bases match TRBD1. In germline, CDR1 is KGHSH, CDR2 LQKENI. This CDR3 is built from 14 residues. Losses at the gene ends were 4 bases for V and 4 bases for J; bases not matched to a gene: 3.

The sample holds a few counts of this clone. CDR3 sequence reads: CASRNLAGSDTQYF. In DNA form, the CDR3 reads TGTGCCAGCAGAAATCTAGCGGGATCAGATACGCAGTATTTT. The gene calls are TRBV28 and TRBJ2-3; 9 bases match TRBD2. The junction had 5 bases not matched to a gene; V was cut back by 6 bases and J by 4 bases. This CDR3 is 14 amino acids long. From germline, CDR1 is MDHEN and CDR2 SYDVKM.

For this clone: In the same sample, other DNA sequences code for this CDR3. CDR3 nucleotide sequence: TGTGCCAGCAGTGAACGCGGCAGGGAGGAACAGCCCCAGCATTTT. It codes for CASSERGREEQPQHF. This chain links TRBV6-1 with TRBJ1-5; perhaps TRBD1 as D (5 bases). CDR3 length: 15 amino acids. V lost 2 bases and J lost 7, with 15 bases in between. CDR1 and CDR2 from the germline V gene are MNHNS and SASEGT.

The chain has TRBV5-1 and TRBJ2-7; D is perhaps TRBD2 (5 bases). With 0 bases removed from V and 7 bases from J, the gap between germline ends came to 8 bases. CDR1 is SGHRS and CDR2 is YFSETQ in the germline V gene. This CDR3 is built from 12 residues. The CDR3 is CASSLGGREQYF. The CDR3 nucleotides read TGCGCCAGCAGCTTGGGAGGGCGTGAGCAGTACTTC.

The V gene is TRBV30, the J gene TRBJ2-7, with 12 bases aligning to TRBD2. Losses at the gene ends were 4 bases for V and 4 bases for J; bases not matched to a gene: 2. Germline values: CDR1 GTSNPN, CDR2 SVGIG (reference sequence). The CDR3 totals 13 residues. CDR3 nucleotide sequence: TGTGCCTGGACTAGCGGGGGGGTTTACGAGCAGTACTTC. This gives the protein CAWTSGGVYEQYF.

V usage is TRBV30 and J usage is TRBJ1-2; TRBD1 matches 7 bases. Germline V gene lookup returns CDR1 GTSNPN and CDR2 SVGIG (reference sequence). The ends lost 0 bases at V and 6 bases at J; junction bases unmatched: 10. The CDR3 sequence is 15 residues long. Written as DNA, the CDR3 is TGTGCCTGGAGTGTCCTCGCGGCAGGGGGGCATGGCTACACCTTC. Translating it yields CAWSVLAAGGHGYTF.

CDR3 nucleotide sequence: TGTGCCAGCAGCCCCGGGACTTTCCAAGAGACCCAGTACTTC. Protein: CASSPGTFQETQYF. The chain recombines TRBV27 with TRBJ2-5, with D perhaps matching TRBD2 (6 bases). V was clipped by 6 bases and J by 1 base, with 12 bases between them. The CDR3 runs to 14 residues. Looked up from germline, CDR1 is MNHEY and CDR2 is SMNVEV (reference sequence).

This chain links TRBV6-7 with TRBJ1-4; 9 nucleotides match TRBD1. TRBV6-7 is filed as an ORF, its function uncertain. CDR3 size: 16 residues. Losses at the gene ends were 6 bases for V and 8 bases for J; bases not matched to a gene: 13. The CDR3: CASSRLTGGSEEKLFF. CDR3 in DNA: TGTGCCAGCAGCCGACTGACAGGGGGTTCGGAGGAAAAACTGTTTTTT.

The CDR3 here is CASSGQGTINSPLHF. The CDR3 region has the DNA TGTGCCAGCAGCGGACAGGGGACCATCAATTCACCCCTCCACTTT. The chain couples TRBV6-5 to TRBJ1-6; 9 nucleotides align to TRBD1. This CDR3 has 15 residues. V lost 6 bases and J lost 7; bases outside the gene matches: 7. Per germline, CDR1 MNHEY and CDR2 SVGAGI.

The chain couples TRBV28 to TRBJ1-3; 8 nucleotides line up with TRBD1. The CDR3 has 17 amino acids. V lost 0 bases to trimming and J lost 4 bases; unmatched junction nucleotides: 8. Germline CDR1 MDHEN, CDR2 SYDVKM. CDR3 residues: CASSLWGSRGPGNTIYF. The DNA for the CDR3 is TGTGCCAGCAGTTTATGGGGATCCAGGGGGCCAGGAAACACCATATATTTT.